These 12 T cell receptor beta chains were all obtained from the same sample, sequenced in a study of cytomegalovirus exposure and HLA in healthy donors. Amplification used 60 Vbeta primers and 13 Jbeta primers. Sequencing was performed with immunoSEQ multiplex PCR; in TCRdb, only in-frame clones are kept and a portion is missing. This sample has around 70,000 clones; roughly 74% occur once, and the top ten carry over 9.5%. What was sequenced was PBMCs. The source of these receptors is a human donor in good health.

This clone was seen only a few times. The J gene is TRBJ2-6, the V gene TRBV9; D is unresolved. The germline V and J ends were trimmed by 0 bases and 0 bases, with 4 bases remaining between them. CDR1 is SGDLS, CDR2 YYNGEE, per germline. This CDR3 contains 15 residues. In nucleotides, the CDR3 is TGTGCCAGCAGCGTAGTCGGCTCTGGGGCCAACGTCCTGACTTTC. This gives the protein CASSVVGSGANVLTF.

In DNA, the CDR3 is TGTGCCAGCAGCCCCACTAGCGGGAGATGGAATGAGCAGTTCTTC. It yields the protein CASSPTSGRWNEQFF. This chain connects TRBV7-2 to TRBJ2-1; 11 bases are a match to TRBD2. Germline V gives CDR1 SGHTA, CDR2 FQGNSA. CDR3 length equals 15 residues. V lost 5 bases, J lost 7 bases, and 7 bases stayed unmatched. The entire variable domain, with the rest obtained from reference TRBV7-2 and TRBJ2-1, is as follows: GAGVSQSPSNKVTEKGKDVELRCDPISGHTALYWYRQSLGQGLEFLIYFQGNSAPDKSGLPSDRFSAERTGGSVSTLTIQRTQQEDSAVYLCASSPTSGRWNEQFFGPGTRLTVL.

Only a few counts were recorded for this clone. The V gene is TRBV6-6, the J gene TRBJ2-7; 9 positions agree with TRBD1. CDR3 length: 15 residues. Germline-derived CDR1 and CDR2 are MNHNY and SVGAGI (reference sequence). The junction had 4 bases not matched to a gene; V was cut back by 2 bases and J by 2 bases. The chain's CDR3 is CASSYPDRGAYEQYF. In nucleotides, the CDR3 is TGTGCCAGCAGTTACCCCGACAGGGGGGCCTACGAGCAGTACTTC.

In DNA, the CDR3 is TGTGCCAGCTCACCGTCCCGGGACATGGCCGGGGAGCTGTTTTTT. Protein product: CASSPSRDMAGELFF. The chain uses TRBV18 and TRBJ2-2; D is perhaps TRBD1 (6 bases). V lost 3 bases, J lost 6 bases, and 14 bases lay in between. Germline V gene sequence: CDR1 KGHSH, CDR2 LQKENI. The CDR3 has 15 amino acids.

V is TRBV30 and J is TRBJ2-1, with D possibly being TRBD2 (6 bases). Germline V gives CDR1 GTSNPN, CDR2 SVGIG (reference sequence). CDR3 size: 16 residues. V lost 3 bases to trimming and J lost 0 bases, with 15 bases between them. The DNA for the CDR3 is TGTGCCTGGAGCGGGAGAATGGGGAGCTCCTACAATGAGCAGTTCTTC. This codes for CAWSGRMGSSYNEQFF.

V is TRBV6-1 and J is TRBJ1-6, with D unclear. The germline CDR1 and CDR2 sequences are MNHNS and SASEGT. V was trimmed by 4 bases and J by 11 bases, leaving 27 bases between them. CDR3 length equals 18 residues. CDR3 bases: TGTGCCAGCAGTGCGCCCTACTCAACGCCCCGAGGCGAGCCACCCCTCCACTTT. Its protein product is CASSAPYSTPRGEPPLHF.

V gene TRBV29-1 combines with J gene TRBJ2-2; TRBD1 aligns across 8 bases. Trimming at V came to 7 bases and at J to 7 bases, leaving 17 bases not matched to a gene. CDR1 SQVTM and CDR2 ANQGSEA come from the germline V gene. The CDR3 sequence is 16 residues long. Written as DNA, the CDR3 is TGCAGCGCTTCACCCGGGACAGGCCAAAAGATCGGGGAGCTGTTTTTT. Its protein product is CSASPGTGQKIGELFF.

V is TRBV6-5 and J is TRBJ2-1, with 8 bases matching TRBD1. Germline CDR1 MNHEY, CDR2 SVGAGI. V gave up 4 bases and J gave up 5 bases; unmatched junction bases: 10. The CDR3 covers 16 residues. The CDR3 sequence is CASSSPRTGNNNEQFF. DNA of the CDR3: TGTGCCAGCAGTTCCCCCCGGACAGGGAACAACAATGAGCAGTTCTTC.

CDR3 in amino acids: CASSPLGGGQPQHF. CDR3 sequence (DNA): TGTGCCAGCAGTCCACTGGGGGGTGGCCAGCCCCAGCATTTT. The chain uses TRBV6-5 and TRBJ1-5, with a possible D match to TRBD1 (5 bases). CDR1 and CDR2 from the germline V gene are MNHEY and SVGAGI. The CDR3 consists of 14 residues. V lost 5 bases and J lost 7, with 15 bases in between.

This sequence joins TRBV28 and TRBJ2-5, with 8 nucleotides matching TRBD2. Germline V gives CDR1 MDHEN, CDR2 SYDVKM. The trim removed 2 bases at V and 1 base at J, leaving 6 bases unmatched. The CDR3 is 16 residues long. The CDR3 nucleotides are TGTGCCAGCAGTTTAAGGGTTAGCGGGACCCAAGAGACCCAGTACTTC. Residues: CASSLRVSGTQETQYF.

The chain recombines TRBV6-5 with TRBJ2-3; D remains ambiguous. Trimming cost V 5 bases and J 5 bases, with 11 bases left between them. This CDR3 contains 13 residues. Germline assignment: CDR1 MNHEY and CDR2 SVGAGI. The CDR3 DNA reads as TGTGCCAGCAGTACCTCTAGTAAAGATACGCAGTATTTT. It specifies CASSTSSKDTQYF.

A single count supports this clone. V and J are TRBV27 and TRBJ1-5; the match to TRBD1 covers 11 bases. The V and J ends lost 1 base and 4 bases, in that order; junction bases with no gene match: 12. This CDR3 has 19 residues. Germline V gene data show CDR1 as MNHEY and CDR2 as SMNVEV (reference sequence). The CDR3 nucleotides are TGTGCCAGCAGTTTATGGGGAGACGGGACAGGGGGTAGGAATCAGCCCCAGCATTTT. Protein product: CASSLWGDGTGGRNQPQHF.